A selection of T cell receptor beta chains follows, all from one sample in a study of regulatory T cells in long-lasting Graves disease. One entry per CDR3 protein, called by TCRdb with MiXCR from the multiplex PCR reads. The table has 680,000 or so distinct CDR3 sequences, 16% seen once. The data were also submitted as part of a second study, on T cells in Graves' hyperthyroidism and ophthalmopathy.

The source was peripheral blood mononuclear cells (PBMCs), collected at new diagnosis, from a patient treated with antithyroid drugs. The receptor source for this set is a woman aged 25 to 39 with Graves disease. Each CDR3 is given with its conserved first and last residue. The order of the fields is D gene, V gene, J gene, clone size, CDR3 DNA, CDR3 protein. The D gene is left open where the match is weak. Some rows have no size entry. The others give once, few or many, or a class for an expanded clone.

D gene: TRBD1; V gene: TRBV25-1; J gene: TRBJ1-5; clone size: many; CDR3 DNA: TGTGCCAGCACCGGGACAGGGAGTCAGCCCCAGCATTTT; CDR3 protein: CASTGTGSQPQHF
D gene: NA; V gene: TRBV13; J gene: TRBJ2-4; clone size: few; CDR3 DNA: TGTGCCAGCAGACCTTCAAGCGTGGGGGTCGAGAAAAACATTCAGTACTTC; CDR3 protein: CASRPSSVGVEKNIQYF
D gene: NA; V gene: TRBV14; J gene: TRBJ2-5; clone size: NA; CDR3 DNA: TGTGCCAGCAGCCAAGTTTCGTGGGTCGATCGGGAGACCCAGTACTTC; CDR3 protein: CASSQVSWVDRETQYF
D gene: TRBD2; V gene: TRBV20-1; J gene: TRBJ2-5; clone size: many; CDR3 DNA: TGCAGTGCTTCAGGAGGGAGGGCCCAAGAGACCCAGTACTTC; CDR3 protein: CSASGGRAQETQYF
D gene: NA; V gene: TRBV30; J gene: TRBJ1-1; clone size: many; CDR3 DNA: TGTGCCTGGACCGCAAAGTACGCTGAAGCTTTCTTT; CDR3 protein: CAWTAKYAEAFF
D gene: TRBD1; V gene: TRBV14; J gene: TRBJ1-1; clone size: NA; CDR3 DNA: TGTGCCAGCAGCCGGAGGACAGGGCAGGGGAACACTGAAGCTTTCTTT; CDR3 protein: CASSRRTGQGNTEAFF
D gene: TRBD1; V gene: TRBV28; J gene: TRBJ1-2; clone size: many; CDR3 DNA: TGTGCCAGCAACCTCCTCCGGCGGACAGGGGCGTATGGCTACACCTTC; CDR3 protein: CASNLLRRTGAYGYTF
D gene: TRBD2; V gene: TRBV11-2; J gene: TRBJ2-3; clone size: NA; CDR3 DNA: TGTGCCAGCAGCTTAGGGCCTGCGGGGGAACGAGATACGCAGTATTTT; CDR3 protein: CASSLGPAGERDTQYF
D gene: TRBD2; V gene: TRBV2; J gene: TRBJ2-3; clone size: many; CDR3 DNA: TGTGCCAGCAGCCCAAGGACTAGCGGGAGTGGAGATACGCAGTATTTT; CDR3 protein: CASSPRTSGSGDTQYF
D gene: NA; V gene: TRBV20-1; J gene: TRBJ2-6; clone size: few; CDR3 DNA: TGCAGTGCTAGAGAACAGGGCCCTGGGGCCAACGTCCTGACTTTC; CDR3 protein: CSAREQGPGANVLTF
D gene: TRBD1; V gene: TRBV19; J gene: TRBJ1-6; clone size: few; CDR3 DNA: TGTGCCAGTAGGCTCGGGGGACAGATTAATTCACCCCTCCACTTT; CDR3 protein: CASRLGGQINSPLHF
D gene: TRBD1; V gene: TRBV9; J gene: TRBJ1-2; clone size: few; CDR3 DNA: TGTGCCAGCAGCGTTCTGCCCAAAACAGGGGGCGATGGCTACACCTTC; CDR3 protein: CASSVLPKTGGDGYTF
D gene: TRBD2; V gene: TRBV9; J gene: TRBJ2-5; clone size: NA; CDR3 DNA: TGTGCCAGCAGCCCCGGGGGGGCTAGTGAGACCCAGTACTTC; CDR3 protein: CASSPGGASETQYF
D gene: NA; V gene: TRBV7-8; J gene: TRBJ1-4; clone size: few; CDR3 DNA: TGTGCCAGCAGCACCGGGACCCTGGGGAGAAATGAAAAACTGTTTTTT; CDR3 protein: CASSTGTLGRNEKLFF
D gene: NA; V gene: TRBV5-1; J gene: TRBJ2-3; clone size: few; CDR3 DNA: TGCGCCAGCAGCTTGGATTCAGGGCGCGCAGATACGCAGTATTTT; CDR3 protein: CASSLDSGRADTQYF
D gene: TRBD1; V gene: TRBV12-5; J gene: TRBJ1-2; clone size: many; CDR3 DNA: TGTGCTAGTGGTTTCGGTCGGGGTGGCAGGGGGATTGATGGCTACACCTTC; CDR3 protein: CASGFGRGGRGIDGYTF
D gene: TRBD1; V gene: TRBV19; J gene: TRBJ1-6; clone size: few; CDR3 DNA: TGTGCCAGTAGTGAGGACAGGAAGAATTCACCCCTCCACTTT; CDR3 protein: CASSEDRKNSPLHF
D gene: NA; V gene: TRBV7-2; J gene: TRBJ1-2; clone size: many; CDR3 DNA: TGTGCCAGCAGCCCCTATCCTGTAGCTAACTATGGCTACACCTTC; CDR3 protein: CASSPYPVANYGYTF
D gene: NA; V gene: TRBV6-2/TRBV6-3; J gene: TRBJ2-7; clone size: NA; CDR3 DNA: TGTGCCAGCAGAAAACAGGGATTTGGGTCCTACGAGCAGTACTTC; CDR3 protein: CASRKQGFGSYEQYF
D gene: TRBD1; V gene: TRBV20-1; J gene: TRBJ1-1; clone size: many; CDR3 DNA: TGCAGTGCTAGAGAGGCTACAGGGGTCACTGAAGCTTTCTTT; CDR3 protein: CSAREATGVTEAFF
D gene: NA; V gene: TRBV19; J gene: TRBJ2-1; clone size: NA; CDR3 DNA: TGTGCCAGTAGTATAGTGACGGCCAATGAGCAGTTCTTC; CDR3 protein: CASSIVTANEQFF
D gene: TRBD2; V gene: TRBV7-9; J gene: TRBJ2-7; clone size: many; CDR3 DNA: TGTGCCAGCAGCTTGGCGGACGGGACTACCTACGAGCAGTACTTC; CDR3 protein: CASSLADGTTYEQYF
D gene: NA; V gene: TRBV4-1; J gene: TRBJ1-2; clone size: NA; CDR3 DNA: TGCGCCAGCAGCCAAGATTACGCGTGGAACTATGGCTACACCTTC; CDR3 protein: CASSQDYAWNYGYTF
D gene: NA; V gene: TRBV28; J gene: TRBJ2-2; clone size: many; CDR3 DNA: TGTGCCAGCCTAGGGCCGAACACCGGGGAGCTGTTTTTT; CDR3 protein: CASLGPNTGELFF
D gene: NA; V gene: TRBV20-1; J gene: TRBJ1-6; clone size: NA; CDR3 DNA: TGCAGTGCTAGACGTGGGCAGACAAGCTCCTATAATTCACCCCTCCACTTT; CDR3 protein: CSARRGQTSSYNSPLHF
D gene: NA; V gene: TRBV10-2; J gene: TRBJ2-2; clone size: few; CDR3 DNA: TGCGCCAGCAGCGGGATTTCCACCGGGGAGCTGTTTTTT; CDR3 protein: CASSGISTGELFF
D gene: TRBD1; V gene: TRBV11-3; J gene: TRBJ2-7; clone size: NA; CDR3 DNA: TGTGCCAGCAGCCCGAACCGGGACAGGTACGAGCAGTACTTC; CDR3 protein: CASSPNRDRYEQYF
D gene: NA; V gene: TRBV6-5; J gene: TRBJ2-1; clone size: NA; CDR3 DNA: TGTGCCAGCAGTTACGGAGGGGGCTCCTACAATGAGCAGTTCTTC; CDR3 protein: CASSYGGGSYNEQFF
D gene: NA; V gene: TRBV7-9; J gene: TRBJ2-5; clone size: many; CDR3 DNA: TGTGCCAGCATGCCCCAGGGGCCCCAAGAGACCCAGTACTTC; CDR3 protein: CASMPQGPQETQYF
D gene: NA; V gene: TRBV20-1; J gene: TRBJ2-5; clone size: few; CDR3 DNA: TGCAGTGCTAGCCCCAGACAGTTACAAGAGACCCAGTACTTC; CDR3 protein: CSASPRQLQETQYF
D gene: NA; V gene: TRBV6-5; J gene: TRBJ1-1; clone size: many; CDR3 DNA: TGTGCCAGCAGTTACTCAAAGGGAGCGGCCTTGAACACTGAAGCTTTCTTT; CDR3 protein: CASSYSKGAALNTEAFF
D gene: NA; V gene: TRBV27; J gene: TRBJ2-3; clone size: many; CDR3 DNA: TGTGCCAGCAGTTTCCCGGACTCGGGGGCAGCGCAGTATTTT; CDR3 protein: CASSFPDSGAAQYF
D gene: TRBD1; V gene: TRBV3-1; J gene: TRBJ1-4; clone size: many; CDR3 DNA: TGTGCCAGCAGTCTTGGGACAGGCGAAAAACTGTTTTTT; CDR3 protein: CASSLGTGEKLFF
D gene: NA; V gene: TRBV19; J gene: TRBJ1-1; clone size: many; CDR3 DNA: TGTGCCATCCGGGGGCGGAGGAACACTGAAGCTTTCTTT; CDR3 protein: CAIRGRRNTEAFF